These T cell receptor beta chains were read from a single sample in a study of cytomegalovirus exposure and HLA in healthy donors. TCRdb keeps only in-frame clones here, not all; method: immunoSEQ multiplex PCR. The table lists around 100,000 clones, around 80% of them singletons. Material for sequencing was PBMCs. Receptors originate from a man aged 30-40 years in good health and CMV-seronegative. Each CDR3 is given with its conserved first and last residue. The D gene is left open where the match is weak. Size is omitted from some rows. Given values are once, few, many or a class for expanded clones.

v_gene: TRBV5-6
d_gene: NA
j_gene: TRBJ1-1
abundance: NA
CDR3nt: TGTGCCAGCAGTCACGACCAGGGCACTGAAGCTTTCTTT
CDR3aa: CASSHDQGTEAFF

v_gene: TRBV5-1
d_gene: NA
j_gene: TRBJ2-1
abundance: NA
CDR3nt: TGCGCCAGCAGCTTCCGGAGAGGGAATGAGCAGTTCTTC
CDR3aa: CASSFRRGNEQFF

v_gene: TRBV19
d_gene: NA
j_gene: TRBJ2-1
abundance: NA
CDR3nt: TGTGCCAGTAGTGCCTCCGGAACAGGGTGGAATGAGCAGTTCTTC
CDR3aa: CASSASGTGWNEQFF

v_gene: TRBV19
d_gene: TRBD1
j_gene: TRBJ2-6
abundance: few
CDR3nt: TGTGCCAGTAGTCCGCGCCGACAGGGAGCCGGGGCCAACGTCCTGACTTTC
CDR3aa: CASSPRRQGAGANVLTF

v_gene: TRBV6-1
d_gene: TRBD1
j_gene: TRBJ2-2
abundance: many
CDR3nt: TGTGCCAGCAGTGAAGCTCCGGGACAGGGAAGCGGGGAGCTGTTTTTT
CDR3aa: CASSEAPGQGSGELFF

v_gene: TRBV5-1
d_gene: TRBD1
j_gene: TRBJ2-7
abundance: NA
CDR3nt: TGCGCCAGCAGCGGTTCCGGGACAGGAACCTACGAGCAGTACTTC
CDR3aa: CASSGSGTGTYEQYF

v_gene: TRBV9
d_gene: TRBD2
j_gene: TRBJ2-7
abundance: once
CDR3nt: TGTGCCAGCAGCCCCTCGTCTAGCGGGGGGGCCGACGAGCAGTACTTC
CDR3aa: CASSPSSSGGADEQYF

v_gene: TRBV27
d_gene: TRBD1
j_gene: TRBJ2-7
abundance: NA
CDR3nt: TGTGCCAGCAGTTCCTCAGGGGGCTACGAGCAGTACTTC
CDR3aa: CASSSSGGYEQYF

v_gene: TRBV2
d_gene: TRBD1
j_gene: TRBJ1-4
abundance: NA
CDR3nt: TGTGCCAGCAGTTATGACAGGGGGATAACTAATGAAAAACTGTTTTTT
CDR3aa: CASSYDRGITNEKLFF

v_gene: TRBV28
d_gene: NA
j_gene: TRBJ1-5
abundance: NA
CDR3nt: TGTGCCAGCACGATAGATGGGGGGAAGCTGGTCGATCAGCCCCAGCATTTT
CDR3aa: CASTIDGGKLVDQPQHF

v_gene: TRBV29-1
d_gene: NA
j_gene: TRBJ2-5
abundance: NA
CDR3nt: TGCAGCGTTGGTCCTCAAGAGACCCAGTACTTC
CDR3aa: CSVGPQETQYF

v_gene: TRBV5-1
d_gene: TRBD1
j_gene: TRBJ1-1
abundance: NA
CDR3nt: TGCGCCAGCAGCTTGGGCTCGACAGGGGGCGTCACTGAAGCTTTCTTT
CDR3aa: CASSLGSTGGVTEAFF

v_gene: TRBV5-1
d_gene: NA
j_gene: TRBJ1-3
abundance: NA
CDR3nt: TGCGCCAGCAGCTTGGGCGGCAGCGAATATGGAAACACCATATATTTT
CDR3aa: CASSLGGSEYGNTIYF

v_gene: TRBV11-2
d_gene: NA
j_gene: TRBJ2-5
abundance: NA
CDR3nt: TGTGCCAGCAGCTTAACTCCAGGCAGGATTAAAGAGACCCAGTACTTC
CDR3aa: CASSLTPGRIKETQYF

v_gene: TRBV4-1
d_gene: NA
j_gene: TRBJ2-2
abundance: NA
CDR3nt: TGCGCCAGCAGCCAGTGGGCCAACACCGGGGAGCTGTTTTTT
CDR3aa: CASSQWANTGELFF

v_gene: TRBV4-3
d_gene: TRBD2
j_gene: TRBJ2-1
abundance: NA
CDR3nt: TGCGCCAGCAGCCCGTTGCTTAGCGGGGGCCAGAGCTCCTACAATGAGCAGTTCTTC
CDR3aa: CASSPLLSGGQSSYNEQFF

v_gene: TRBV14
d_gene: NA
j_gene: TRBJ2-3
abundance: NA
CDR3nt: TGTGCCAGCAGCCACCATCGTACAGGCACAGATACGCAGTATTTT
CDR3aa: CASSHHRTGTDTQYF

v_gene: TRBV30
d_gene: NA
j_gene: TRBJ2-2
abundance: NA
CDR3nt: TGTGCCCGGAGCGGGGTGACAGGATGGACCGGGGAGCTGTTTTTT
CDR3aa: CARSGVTGWTGELFF

v_gene: TRBV5-4
d_gene: TRBD1
j_gene: TRBJ1-1
abundance: once
CDR3nt: TGTGCCAGCAGTCCCACCGCGGGACAGCTGAACACTGAAGCTTTCTTT
CDR3aa: CASSPTAGQLNTEAFF

v_gene: TRBV29-1
d_gene: TRBD1
j_gene: TRBJ2-7
abundance: NA
CDR3nt: TGCAGCGCCCAAAAGGGGACAGGGGCCTACGAGCAGTACTTC
CDR3aa: CSAQKGTGAYEQYF

v_gene: TRBV11-3
d_gene: TRBD1
j_gene: TRBJ2-5
abundance: NA
CDR3nt: TGTGCCAGCAGCGAGGCGACAGGGGGACAAGAGACCCAGTACTTC
CDR3aa: CASSEATGGQETQYF

v_gene: TRBV2
d_gene: TRBD1
j_gene: TRBJ2-7
abundance: NA
CDR3nt: TGTGCCAGCAGTAAAGACAGGGATGATTACGAGCAGTACTTC
CDR3aa: CASSKDRDDYEQYF

v_gene: TRBV6-1
d_gene: NA
j_gene: TRBJ2-5
abundance: NA
CDR3nt: TGTGCCAGCAGTGAAACCAGGACCCAGTACTTC
CDR3aa: CASSETRTQYF

v_gene: TRBV7-9
d_gene: NA
j_gene: TRBJ2-7
abundance: few
CDR3nt: TGTGCCAGCAGCTTAACTCAGGGGCCCGAGCAGTACTTC
CDR3aa: CASSLTQGPEQYF

v_gene: TRBV28
d_gene: NA
j_gene: TRBJ2-2
abundance: NA
CDR3nt: TGTGCCAGCAAATGGGGCAAATTAGACACCGGGGAGCTGTTTTTT
CDR3aa: CASKWGKLDTGELFF

v_gene: TRBV5-5
d_gene: NA
j_gene: TRBJ1-1
abundance: NA
CDR3nt: TGTGCCAGCAGCTTGAGGGTAGGGGGGGGGCTGAGGAACACTGAAGCTTTCTTT
CDR3aa: CASSLRVGGGLRNTEAFF

v_gene: TRBV7-2
d_gene: NA
j_gene: TRBJ2-3
abundance: NA
CDR3nt: TGTGCCAGCATCTACAGGGAAACCCGAAGGATTAATACGCAGTATTTT
CDR3aa: CASIYRETRRINTQYF

v_gene: TRBV11-3
d_gene: NA
j_gene: TRBJ2-3
abundance: NA
CDR3nt: TGTGCCAGCAGCTTAGAGAGGTTTGGTGCGCAGTATTTT
CDR3aa: CASSLERFGAQYF

v_gene: TRBV7-6
d_gene: TRBD1
j_gene: TRBJ2-7
abundance: NA
CDR3nt: TGTGCCAGCAGCAACCGGGACAGGGGGTACGAGCAGTACTTC
CDR3aa: CASSNRDRGYEQYF

v_gene: TRBV7-6
d_gene: TRBD1
j_gene: TRBJ2-7
abundance: NA
CDR3nt: TGTGCCAGCAGCCAAGGGTCCCCCGACTTCCGGGACAGGGAGTCCTACGAGCAGTACTTC
CDR3aa: CASSQGSPDFRDRESYEQYF

v_gene: TRBV5-1
d_gene: TRBD1
j_gene: TRBJ2-2
abundance: NA
CDR3nt: TGCGCCAGCAGCGACGGACAGGGCCGATCCGGGGAGCTGTTTTTT
CDR3aa: CASSDGQGRSGELFF

v_gene: TRBV6-1
d_gene: NA
j_gene: TRBJ2-3
abundance: NA
CDR3nt: TGTGCCAGCAGTGGTTACAGGTTTTGGTATTTT
CDR3aa: CASSGYRFWYF

v_gene: TRBV6-5
d_gene: NA
j_gene: TRBJ2-2
abundance: few
CDR3nt: TGTGCCAGCACCCAGGGGCGGGTGCACACCGGGGAGCTGTTTTTT
CDR3aa: CASTQGRVHTGELFF

v_gene: TRBV27
d_gene: TRBD2
j_gene: TRBJ2-1
abundance: NA
CDR3nt: TGTGCCAGCAGTTTAGCGGGAGGTAAAAATGAGCAGTTCTTC
CDR3aa: CASSLAGGKNEQFF

v_gene: TRBV27
d_gene: NA
j_gene: TRBJ1-5
abundance: NA
CDR3nt: TGTGCCAGCAGTTTCAGGAGTTCGGGGAGCAATCAGCCCCAGCATTTT
CDR3aa: CASSFRSSGSNQPQHF

v_gene: TRBV7-2
d_gene: TRBD2
j_gene: TRBJ2-2
abundance: few
CDR3nt: TGTGCCAGCAGCTTAGAAGGGAGGGCCACCGGGGAGCTGTTTTTT
CDR3aa: CASSLEGRATGELFF